Listed below are T cell receptor beta chains from one sample, sequenced in a study of early T cells in non-severe SARS-CoV-2 infection. Each CDR3 protein is one row after TCRdb ran MiXCR on the 5' RACE reads. The sample comprises about 76,000 distinct CDR3 sequences, 11% of which are singletons, and roughly 4.7% rests with the top ten. The sample consisted of whole blood. Receptors were obtained from an adult who was a healthcare worker with PCR-confirmed SARS-CoV-2 infection or an uninfected control (not recorded which). The CDR3 runs from the conserved cysteine through the conserved F or W.

CDR3 protein: CSVEVGGRNTGELFF
CDR3 length: 15
J gene: TRBJ2-2
V gene: TRBV29-1

CDR3 protein: CASSHIRGRDTQYF
CDR3 length: 14
J gene: TRBJ2-3
V gene: TRBV7-8

CDR3 protein: CASSQAGDSPLHF
CDR3 length: 13
J gene: TRBJ1-6
V gene: TRBV4-3

CDR3 protein: CASRAGDRGLDTQYF
CDR3 length: 15
J gene: TRBJ2-3
V gene: TRBV6-5

CDR3 protein: CASSLGGSRTANTGELFF
CDR3 length: 18
J gene: TRBJ2-2
V gene: TRBV5-1

CDR3 protein: CASTGGHTLGVSYEQYF
CDR3 length: 17
J gene: TRBJ2-7
V gene: TRBV7-9

CDR3 protein: CASSYAVGRGVYEQYF
CDR3 length: 16
J gene: TRBJ2-7
V gene: TRBV6-6

CDR3 protein: CASSVIEELFF
CDR3 length: 11
J gene: TRBJ2-2
V gene: TRBV7-9

CDR3 protein: CASSPRTVINYGYTF
CDR3 length: 15
J gene: TRBJ1-2
V gene: TRBV5-4

CDR3 protein: CASSLGQGVGSPLHF
CDR3 length: 15
J gene: TRBJ1-6
V gene: TRBV5-5

CDR3 protein: CASSYKLGGAISYEQYF
CDR3 length: 17
J gene: TRBJ2-7
V gene: TRBV6-2/TRBV6-3

CDR3 protein: CSVGDPGNQPQHF
CDR3 length: 13
J gene: TRBJ1-5
V gene: TRBV29-1

CDR3 protein: CASSLSPGTQETQYF
CDR3 length: 15
J gene: TRBJ2-5
V gene: TRBV27

CDR3 protein: CASRQQGSDTQYF
CDR3 length: 13
J gene: TRBJ2-3
V gene: TRBV12-3/TRBV12-4

CDR3 protein: CASRPRTGNTEAFF
CDR3 length: 14
J gene: TRBJ1-1
V gene: TRBV2

CDR3 protein: CASSLTSGAPANTGELFF
CDR3 length: 18
J gene: TRBJ2-2
V gene: TRBV11-3

CDR3 protein: CASSVVPGGTDEQYF
CDR3 length: 15
J gene: TRBJ2-7
V gene: TRBV9

CDR3 protein: CASSPDSTGPFF
CDR3 length: 12
J gene: TRBJ2-1
V gene: TRBV3-1

CDR3 protein: CASSYSAGTNQPQHF
CDR3 length: 15
J gene: TRBJ1-5
V gene: TRBV6-2/TRBV6-3

CDR3 protein: CASSYSFSGARNQPQHF
CDR3 length: 17
J gene: TRBJ1-5
V gene: TRBV6-2/TRBV6-3

CDR3 protein: CASSPSRDGPNTEAFF
CDR3 length: 16
J gene: TRBJ1-1
V gene: TRBV5-1

CDR3 protein: CSARKDPASTNEKLFF
CDR3 length: 16
J gene: TRBJ1-4
V gene: TRBV20-1

CDR3 protein: CASSLRQSNYGYTF
CDR3 length: 14
J gene: TRBJ1-2
V gene: TRBV5-4

CDR3 protein: CASSAGHIYERYF
CDR3 length: 13
J gene: TRBJ2-7
V gene: TRBV14

CDR3 protein: CATSTGKTGELFF
CDR3 length: 13
J gene: TRBJ2-2
V gene: TRBV24-1

CDR3 protein: CASSFGGAYEQYF
CDR3 length: 13
J gene: TRBJ2-7
V gene: TRBV19

CDR3 protein: CSARDNSYEQYF
CDR3 length: 12
J gene: TRBJ2-7
V gene: TRBV20-1

CDR3 protein: CASSRDRGPTGELFF
CDR3 length: 15
J gene: TRBJ2-2
V gene: TRBV5-4

CDR3 protein: CASSFEASGGYTQYF
CDR3 length: 15
J gene: TRBJ2-3
V gene: TRBV7-2

CDR3 protein: CASSESSGGADTQYF
CDR3 length: 15
J gene: TRBJ2-3
V gene: TRBV6-1

CDR3 protein: CASSETRNIQYF
CDR3 length: 12
J gene: TRBJ2-4
V gene: TRBV7-9

CDR3 protein: CASSLYRGTEAFF
CDR3 length: 13
J gene: TRBJ1-1
V gene: TRBV12-3/TRBV12-4